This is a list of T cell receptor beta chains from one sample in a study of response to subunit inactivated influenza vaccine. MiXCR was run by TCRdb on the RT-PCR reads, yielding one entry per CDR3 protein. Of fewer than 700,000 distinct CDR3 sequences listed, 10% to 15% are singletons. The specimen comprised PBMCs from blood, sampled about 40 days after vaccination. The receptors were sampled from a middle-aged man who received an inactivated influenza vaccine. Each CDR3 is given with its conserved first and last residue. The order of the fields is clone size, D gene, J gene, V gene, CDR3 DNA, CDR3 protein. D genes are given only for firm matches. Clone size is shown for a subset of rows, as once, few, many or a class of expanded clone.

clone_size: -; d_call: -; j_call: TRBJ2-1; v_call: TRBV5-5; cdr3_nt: TGTGCCAGCAGCTATCGTACGCTCGCGGGGCAGGGCATTAATGAGCAGTTCTTC; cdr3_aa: CASSYRTLAGQGINEQFF
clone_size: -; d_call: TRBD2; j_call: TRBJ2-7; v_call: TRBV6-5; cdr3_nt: TGTGCCAGCAGTTCGACTAGCGGGAGGGCCCCCAAAACCTACGAGCAGTACTTC; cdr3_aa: CASSSTSGRAPKTYEQYF
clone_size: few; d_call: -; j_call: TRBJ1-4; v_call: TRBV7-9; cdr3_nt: TGTGCCAGCAGCCCCGAGGCTACAACTAATGAAAAACTGTTTTTT; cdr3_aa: CASSPEATTNEKLFF
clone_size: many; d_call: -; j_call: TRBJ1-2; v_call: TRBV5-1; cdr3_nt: TGCGCCAGCAGCTTGGGACCGCCTTATGGCTACACCTTC; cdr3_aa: CASSLGPPYGYTF
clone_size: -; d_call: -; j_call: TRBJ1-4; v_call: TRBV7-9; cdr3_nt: TGTGCCAGCAGCTCAACGACAGACTACAATGAAAAACTGTTTTTT; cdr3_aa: CASSSTTDYNEKLFF
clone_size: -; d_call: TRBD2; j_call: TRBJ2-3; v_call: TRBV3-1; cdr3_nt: TGTGCCAGCAGCCCGAATAGCGGGAGGGCCAGGGTAGATACGCAGTATTTT; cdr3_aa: CASSPNSGRARVDTQYF
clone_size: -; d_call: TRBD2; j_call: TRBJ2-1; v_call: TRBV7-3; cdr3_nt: TGTGCCAGCAGCCCCGGGCTACGAGCGGGAGGGTATAAGCAGTTCTTC; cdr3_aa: CASSPGLRAGGYKQFF
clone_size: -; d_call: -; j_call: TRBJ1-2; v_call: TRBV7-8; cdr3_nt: TGTGCCAGCAGCTCGCCCAGAGAGTCCCTTAACTATGGCTACACCTTC; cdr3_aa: CASSSPRESLNYGYTF
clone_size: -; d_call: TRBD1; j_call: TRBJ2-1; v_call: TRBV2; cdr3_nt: TGTGCCAGCTCGGGACAGGGTGTTCCCAATGAGCAGTTCTTC; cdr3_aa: CASSGQGVPNEQFF
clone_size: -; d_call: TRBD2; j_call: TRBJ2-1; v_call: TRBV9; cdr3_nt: TGTGCCAGCAGCGTATCGGCTAGCGGGAGGCACGATGAGCAGTTCTTC; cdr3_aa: CASSVSASGRHDEQFF
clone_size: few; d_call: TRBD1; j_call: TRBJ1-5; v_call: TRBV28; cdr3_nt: TGTGCCAGCCGATTCGGGACAGGGTTTCGAGGCAATCAGCCCCAGCATTTT; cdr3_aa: CASRFGTGFRGNQPQHF
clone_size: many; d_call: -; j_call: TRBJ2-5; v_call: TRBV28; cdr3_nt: TGTGCCAGCAGGGCAGGGGTACTGGGAGAGACCCAGTACTTC; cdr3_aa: CASRAGVLGETQYF
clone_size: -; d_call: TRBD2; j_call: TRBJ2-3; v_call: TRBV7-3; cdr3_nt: TGTGCCAGCAGCTTAACTAGCGGGAGTAAAGATACGCAGTATTTT; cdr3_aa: CASSLTSGSKDTQYF
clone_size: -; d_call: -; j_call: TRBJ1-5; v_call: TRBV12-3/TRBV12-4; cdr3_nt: TGTGCCAGCAGTTTTGGCCCTCAGCCCCAGCATTTT; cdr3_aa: CASSFGPQPQHF
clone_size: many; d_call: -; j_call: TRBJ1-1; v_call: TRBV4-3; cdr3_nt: TGCGCCAGCAGCCAAGATCTAGGCCGGAACACTGAAGCTTTCTTT; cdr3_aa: CASSQDLGRNTEAFF
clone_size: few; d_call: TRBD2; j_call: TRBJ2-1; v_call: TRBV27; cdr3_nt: TGTGCCAGCAGTTTAGACTCTAGCGGGGGGTTCTACAATGAGCAGTTCTTC; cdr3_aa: CASSLDSSGGFYNEQFF
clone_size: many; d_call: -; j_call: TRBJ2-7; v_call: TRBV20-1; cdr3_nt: TGCAGTGCTAGTTTAACGGCGGCCTACGAGCAGTACTTC; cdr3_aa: CSASLTAAYEQYF
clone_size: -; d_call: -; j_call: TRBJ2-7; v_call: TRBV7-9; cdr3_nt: TGTGCCAGCAGCTTAACGGGGGTGCTCTACGAGCAGTACTTC; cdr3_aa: CASSLTGVLYEQYF
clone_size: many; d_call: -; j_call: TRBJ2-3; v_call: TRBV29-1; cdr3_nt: TGCAGCGTAGAGCAAGGGTTTGACACCCCAGATACGCAGTATTTT; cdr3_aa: CSVEQGFDTPDTQYF
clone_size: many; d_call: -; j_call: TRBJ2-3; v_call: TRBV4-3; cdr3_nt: TGCGCCAGCAGCCAAGATGGGGCCTCAGATACGCAGTATTTT; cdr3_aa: CASSQDGASDTQYF
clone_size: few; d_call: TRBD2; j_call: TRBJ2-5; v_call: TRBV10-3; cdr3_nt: TGTGCCATCAGGTCGGACGGCGGGAGGGAGACCCAGTACTTC; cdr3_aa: CAIRSDGGRETQYF
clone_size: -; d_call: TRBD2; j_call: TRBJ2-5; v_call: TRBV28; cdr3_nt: TGTGCCAGCAGTTTTCTTTGGCGGGAGCACCAAGAGACCCAGTACTTC; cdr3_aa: CASSFLWREHQETQYF
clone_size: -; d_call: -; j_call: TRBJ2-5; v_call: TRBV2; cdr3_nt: TGTGCCAGCAGTGAAGGGGGAGGTTTTGAGACCCAGTACTTC; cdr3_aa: CASSEGGGFETQYF
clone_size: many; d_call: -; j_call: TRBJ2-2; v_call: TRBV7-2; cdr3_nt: TGTGCCAGCAGCTTAGGAGGGACATTAAACACCGGGGAGCTGTTTTTT; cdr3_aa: CASSLGGTLNTGELFF
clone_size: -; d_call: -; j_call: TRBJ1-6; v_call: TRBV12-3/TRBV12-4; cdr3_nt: TGTGCCAGCAGTTTTTCTCGGGGGACACCCCTCCACTTT; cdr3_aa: CASSFSRGTPLHF
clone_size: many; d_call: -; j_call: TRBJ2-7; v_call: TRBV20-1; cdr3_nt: TGCAGTGCTAGAGTCCAGACACGGAGCGACTACGAGCAGTACTTC; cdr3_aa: CSARVQTRSDYEQYF
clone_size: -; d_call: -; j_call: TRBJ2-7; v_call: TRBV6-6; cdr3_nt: TGTGCCAGCAGTTACCGGACCGACGAGCAGTACTTC; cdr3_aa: CASSYRTDEQYF
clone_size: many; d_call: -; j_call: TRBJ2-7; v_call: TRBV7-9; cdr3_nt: TGTGCCACAGGGAGGAGCTCCTACGAGCAGTACTTC; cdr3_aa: CATGRSSYEQYF
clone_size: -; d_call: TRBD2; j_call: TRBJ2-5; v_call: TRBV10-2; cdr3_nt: TGCGCCAGCAGTGAGGTAGCGGGGGTCCGTCAAGAGACCCAGTACTTC; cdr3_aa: CASSEVAGVRQETQYF
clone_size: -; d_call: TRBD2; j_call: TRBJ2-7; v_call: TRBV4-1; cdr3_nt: TGCGCCAGCAGCCAAGATGGGGGGGACTCCTACGAGCAGTACTTC; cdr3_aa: CASSQDGGDSYEQYF
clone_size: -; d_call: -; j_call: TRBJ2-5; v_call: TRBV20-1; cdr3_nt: TGCAGTGCTAGAGTAGCGCTCGGCCGGGAGACCCAGTACTTC; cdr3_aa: CSARVALGRETQYF
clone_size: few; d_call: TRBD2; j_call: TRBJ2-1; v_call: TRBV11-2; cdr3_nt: TGTGCCAGCACTACTAGCGGGGGGTGGCAGGAGCAGTTCTTC; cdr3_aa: CASTTSGGWQEQFF
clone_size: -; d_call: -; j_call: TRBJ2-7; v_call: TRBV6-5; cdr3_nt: TGTGCCAGCAGTTACTCGCCGGTTGTTGCCTACGAGCAGTACTTC; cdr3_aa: CASSYSPVVAYEQYF
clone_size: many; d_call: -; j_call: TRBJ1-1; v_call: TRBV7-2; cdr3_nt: TGTGCCAGCAGTTCAGGCTCAAGGGTATTTGTTAACACTGAAGCTTTCTTT; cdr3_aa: CASSSGSRVFVNTEAFF
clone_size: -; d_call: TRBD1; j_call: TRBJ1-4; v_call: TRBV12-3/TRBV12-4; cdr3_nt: TGTGCCAGCAGTCCCAGGGGGCCTATTAATGAAAAACTGTTTTTT; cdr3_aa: CASSPRGPINEKLFF
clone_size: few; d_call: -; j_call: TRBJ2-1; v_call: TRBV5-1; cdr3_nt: TGCGCCAGCAGTTCACTTCAAAACGGGCAGTTCTTC; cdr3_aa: CASSSLQNGQFF
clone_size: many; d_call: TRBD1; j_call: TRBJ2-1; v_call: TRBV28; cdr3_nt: TGTGCCAGCAGTTTGTCCACAGGGGGCTCCTACAATGAGCAGTTCTTC; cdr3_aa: CASSLSTGGSYNEQFF
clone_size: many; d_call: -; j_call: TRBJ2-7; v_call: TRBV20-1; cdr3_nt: TGCAGTGCGCGCCCCGCTTTTCAGCCCTACGAGCAGTACTTC; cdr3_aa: CSARPAFQPYEQYF
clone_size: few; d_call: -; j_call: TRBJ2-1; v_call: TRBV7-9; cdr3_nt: TGTGCCGGCCAGGATAGGGAAGTGTACAATGAGCAGTTCTTC; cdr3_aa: CAGQDREVYNEQFF
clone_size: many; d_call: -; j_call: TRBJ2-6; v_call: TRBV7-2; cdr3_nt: TGTGCCAGCAGCTTAGCCAGGGGTGGGGCCAACGTCCTGACTTTC; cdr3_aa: CASSLARGGANVLTF
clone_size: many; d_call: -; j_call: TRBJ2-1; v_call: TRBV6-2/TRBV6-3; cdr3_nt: TGTGCCAGCAGTCGACACCAAGCGGGCGACAATGAGCAGTTCTTC; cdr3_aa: CASSRHQAGDNEQFF
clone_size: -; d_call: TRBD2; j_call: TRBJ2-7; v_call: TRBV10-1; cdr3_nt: TGCGCCAGCAGTGAGTCTGCGGGGGGCCGCTACGAGCAGTACTTC; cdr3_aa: CASSESAGGRYEQYF
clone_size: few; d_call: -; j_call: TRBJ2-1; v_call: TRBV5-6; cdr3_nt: TGTGCCAGCAGTCAGGGCGGCGGTTACAATGAGCAGTTCTTC; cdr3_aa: CASSQGGGYNEQFF
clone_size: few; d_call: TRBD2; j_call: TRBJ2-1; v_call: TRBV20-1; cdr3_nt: TGCAGTGTTAAGTCAAGCGGGGGCAGCAATGAGCAGTTCTTC; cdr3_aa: CSVKSSGGSNEQFF
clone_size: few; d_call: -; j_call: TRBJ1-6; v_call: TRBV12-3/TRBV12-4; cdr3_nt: TGTGCCAGCAGTTCCCGCGGAGGCAGGGACTCACCCCTCCACTTT; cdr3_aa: CASSSRGGRDSPLHF
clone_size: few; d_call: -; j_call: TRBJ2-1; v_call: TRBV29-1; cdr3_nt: TGCAGCGTTGAGCGGATCACTTGGGATGAGCAGTTCTTC; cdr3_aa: CSVERITWDEQFF
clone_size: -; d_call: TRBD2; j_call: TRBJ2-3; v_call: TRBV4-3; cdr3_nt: TGCGCCAGCAGCCAAGATCCTCCCGGGGGGGCTAGAAATACGCAGTATTTT; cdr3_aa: CASSQDPPGGARNTQYF
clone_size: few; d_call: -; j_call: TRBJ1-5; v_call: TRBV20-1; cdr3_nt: TGCAGTGCTAGAGATGAACAGATCAATCAGCCCCAGCATTTT; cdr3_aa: CSARDEQINQPQHF
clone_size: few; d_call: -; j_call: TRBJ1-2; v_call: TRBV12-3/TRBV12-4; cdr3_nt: TGTGCCAGCAGGCAGGGGACTTACTATGGCTACACCTTC; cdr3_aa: CASRQGTYYGYTF
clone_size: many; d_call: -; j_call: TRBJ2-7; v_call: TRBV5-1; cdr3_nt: TGCGCCAGCAGTGAGGGAGGCTACGAGCAGTACTTC; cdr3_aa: CASSEGGYEQYF
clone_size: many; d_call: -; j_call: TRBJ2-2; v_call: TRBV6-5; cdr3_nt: TGTGCCAGCAGTTACGGGCAGGGGGAGCTGTTTTTT; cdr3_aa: CASSYGQGELFF
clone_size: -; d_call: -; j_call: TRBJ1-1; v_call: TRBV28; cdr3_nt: TGTGCCAGCACCATCCCAGGGTTTACTGAAGCTTTCTTT; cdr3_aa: CASTIPGFTEAFF
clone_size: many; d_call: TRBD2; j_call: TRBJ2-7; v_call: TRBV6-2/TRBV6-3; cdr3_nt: TGTGCCAGCAGTTTAGCGGGGACGTACGAGCAGTACTTC; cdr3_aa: CASSLAGTYEQYF
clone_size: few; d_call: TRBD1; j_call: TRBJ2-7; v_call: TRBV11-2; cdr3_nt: TGTGCCAGCAGCGAATACAGGGGTAGGATTCCCTACGAGCAGTACTTC; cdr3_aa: CASSEYRGRIPYEQYF
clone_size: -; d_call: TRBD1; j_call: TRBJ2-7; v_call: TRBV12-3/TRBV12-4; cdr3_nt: TGTGCCAGCAGCGTAGGGGGCTGGGAGCAGTACTTC; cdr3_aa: CASSVGGWEQYF
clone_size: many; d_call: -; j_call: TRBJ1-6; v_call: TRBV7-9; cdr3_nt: TGTGCCAGCAGCTTAGAGCAGGGCCCGGGCTCCTATAATTCACCCCTCCACTTT; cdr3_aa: CASSLEQGPGSYNSPLHF
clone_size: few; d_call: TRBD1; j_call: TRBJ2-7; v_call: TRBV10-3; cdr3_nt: TGTGCCATCAGTGAGGGCAGGGGGCTGTACGAGCAGTACTTC; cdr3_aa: CAISEGRGLYEQYF
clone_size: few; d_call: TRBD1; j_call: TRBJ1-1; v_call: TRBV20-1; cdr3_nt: TGCAGTGCTAGTAAAGCCGGGACAGGGGGAAACACTGAAGCTTTCTTT; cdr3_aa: CSASKAGTGGNTEAFF
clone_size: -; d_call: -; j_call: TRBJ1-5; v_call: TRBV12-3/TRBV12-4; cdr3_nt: TGTGCCAGTAAGCGGTATAGCAATCAGCCCCAGCATTTT; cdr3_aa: CASKRYSNQPQHF
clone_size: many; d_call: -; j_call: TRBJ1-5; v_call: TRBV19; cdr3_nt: TGTGCCAGTAGTATTACGGGGCAGAGAGGCAATCAGCCCCAGCATTTT; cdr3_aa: CASSITGQRGNQPQHF